The clone carrying this TCR beta chain was seen a single time. Antigen unknown. This entry comes from a study of cytomegalovirus exposure and HLA in healthy donors. Findings of the study overall: When analyzed later, the rates of TCR association showed variation by HLA locus, with DRB1 the most and HLA-C the fewest.

V lost 3 bases to trimming and J lost 4 bases, with 7 bases between them. Per germline, CDR1 SEHNR and CDR2 FQNEAQ (reference sequence). CDR3 length equals 12 residues. Vbeta (60) and Jbeta (13) primers were used in the PCR. Profiled with immunoSEQ multiplex PCR; TCRdb holds only in-frame clones, not every one. The table lists just under 95,000 clones, about 84% of them singletons. V is TRBV7-9 and J is TRBJ2-7; D is ambiguous. This receptor was taken from a girl aged 2-10 years in good health and CMV-seropositive. The sequenced material came from PBMCs. CDR3 amino acids: CASSFGVYEQYF. The CDR3 region has the DNA TGTGCCAGCAGCTTCGGAGTTTACGAGCAGTACTTC.